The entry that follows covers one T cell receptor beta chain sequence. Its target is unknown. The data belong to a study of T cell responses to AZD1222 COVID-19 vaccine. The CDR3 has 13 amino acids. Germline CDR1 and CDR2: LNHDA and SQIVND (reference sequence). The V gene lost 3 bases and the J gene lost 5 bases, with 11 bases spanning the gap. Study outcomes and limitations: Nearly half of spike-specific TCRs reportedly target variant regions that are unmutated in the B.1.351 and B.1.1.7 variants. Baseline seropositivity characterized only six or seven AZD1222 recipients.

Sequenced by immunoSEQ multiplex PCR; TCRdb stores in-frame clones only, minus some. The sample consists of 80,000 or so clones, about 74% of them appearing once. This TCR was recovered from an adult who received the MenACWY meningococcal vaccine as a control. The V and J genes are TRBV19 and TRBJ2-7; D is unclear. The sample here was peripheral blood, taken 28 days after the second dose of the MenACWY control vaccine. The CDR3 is CASSIRHFHEQYF. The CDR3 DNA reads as TGTGCCAGTAGTATTAGACATTTCCACGAGCAGTACTTC.